This TCR beta chain was obtained from a study of blood T cell repertoires in COVID-19. Across the study: From the United States, Italy and Spain came samples of acute and convalescent COVID-19. Sample material is recorded as cDNA or gDNA derived from T cells, B-cell-depleted T cells, or PBMCs.

This clone was recorded once. Clones were sequenced by immunoSEQ multiplex PCR, and TCRdb holds only the in-frame ones, with some missing. The sample has some 400,000 clones; approximately 89% are singletons. The ends lost 0 bases at V and 5 bases at J; junction bases unmatched: 4. Germline CDR1 and CDR2: SGHTA and FQGNSA. This CDR3 is 17 amino acids long. The source of this sequence is a man younger than 45 who had recovered from COVID-19. What was sequenced was PBMCs or T cells enriched from blood (not recorded which). V usage is TRBV7-2 and J usage is TRBJ2-3, with 14 positions matching TRBD2. The CDR3 region has the DNA TGTGCCAGCAGCTTAGCGCGGACTAGCGGGGGGCAAGATACGCAGTATTTT. This codes for CASSLARTSGGQDTQYF.